This is a list of T cell receptor beta chains from one sample in a study of human T cells and chemical hapten exposure. In TCRdb, the RACE reads were re-called with MiXCR into one record per CDR3 protein. The top ten hold around 1.5% of the sample, which has 75,000 to 90,000 distinct CDR3 sequences, around a tenth seen once. The specimen was whole blood, collected in connection with sensitization to the hapten diphenylcyclopropenone (DPC). These TCRs come from a woman in her 50s with alopecia areata. Some clones in this sample may be carry-over from other donors' samples. Each CDR3 is given with its conserved first and last residue. A D gene is named only where the DNA matches it firmly. The listing skips clone size in some rows; elsewhere it reads once, few, many or a size class.

abundance | j_gene | d_gene | v_gene | CDR3nt | CDR3aa
- | TRBJ2-2 | TRBD2 | TRBV7-6 | TGTGCCAGCAGCCAGGTGGGACTAAACACCGGGGAGCTGTTTTTT | CASSQVGLNTGELFF
many | TRBJ1-5 | - | TRBV5-4 | TGTGCCAGCAGCTTATCAGGGTCCAATCAGCCCCAGCATTTT | CASSLSGSNQPQHF
many | TRBJ2-1 | - | TRBV6-2/TRBV6-3 | TGTGCCAGCAGCCTCAAACGGGCAGGGAGGCTCGATAGCTCCTACAATGAGCAGTTCTTC | CASSLKRAGRLDSSYNEQFF
many | TRBJ1-5 | TRBD1 | TRBV6-6 | TGTGCCAGCAGATGGACAGGGGGCGACAATCAGCCCCAGCATTTT | CASRWTGGDNQPQHF
- | TRBJ1-4 | TRBD1 | TRBV18 | TGTGCCAGCTCACCTCTGACAGGGGGCAGTGAAAAACTGTTTTTT | CASSPLTGGSEKLFF
- | TRBJ1-2 | - | TRBV29-1 | TGCAGCGTTGGGGAGGGCGGAAACTATGGCTACACCTTC | CSVGEGGNYGYTF
few | TRBJ2-1 | TRBD2 | TRBV20-1 | TGCAGTGCTAGAGTTCGGCTAGCGGTCTACAATGAGCAGTTCTTC | CSARVRLAVYNEQFF
- | TRBJ2-3 | - | TRBV20-1 | TGCAGTGCTAACGCCCCGCAGGGGAGAGGGCAGTATTTT | CSANAPQGRGQYF
- | TRBJ2-2 | TRBD2 | TRBV29-1 | TGCAGCGTTGAGGGAGCGGGGAGGACCGGGGAGCTGTTTTTT | CSVEGAGRTGELFF
many | TRBJ1-1 | TRBD1 | TRBV6-6 | TGTGCCAGCAGTTACACGGGACAGATGAACACTGAAGCTTTCTTT | CASSYTGQMNTEAFF
many | TRBJ1-3 | - | TRBV11-2 | TGTGCCAGCAGTCCCTTCTCTGGAAACACCATATATTTT | CASSPFSGNTIYF
few | TRBJ2-7 | - | TRBV11-2 | TGTGCCAGCAGCTCAGCCGGTATGGGGGCATACGAGCAGTACTTC | CASSSAGMGAYEQYF
few | TRBJ1-5 | - | TRBV25-1 | TGTGCCAGCAGGTTAAACGGCCTCAATCAGCCCCAGCATTTT | CASRLNGLNQPQHF
- | TRBJ2-2 | - | TRBV11-2 | TGTGCCAGCAGCTTAGAGAGGCCCGGGGAGCTGTTTTTT | CASSLERPGELFF
many | TRBJ2-3 | TRBD2 | TRBV6-5 | TGTGCCAGCAGTAGCGGGAGGACAGATACGCAGTATTTT | CASSSGRTDTQYF
few | TRBJ2-7 | - | TRBV20-1 | TGCAGTGCCAGAGATCTTTCATCCCATTACGAGCAGTACTTC | CSARDLSSHYEQYF
many | TRBJ1-5 | - | TRBV19 | TGTGCCAGTAGTGTTCAGGGGCTGTATAGCAATCAGCCCCAGCATTTT | CASSVQGLYSNQPQHF
- | TRBJ2-1 | TRBD2 | TRBV28 | TGTGCCAGCAACGTAGCGGGGTCACCCAATGAGCAGTTCTTC | CASNVAGSPNEQFF
few | TRBJ2-7 | TRBD1 | TRBV6-6 | TGTGCCAGCAGTTACTCGTGGAGACAGGGCTACGAGCAGTACTTC | CASSYSWRQGYEQYF
- | TRBJ2-7 | - | TRBV28 | TGTGCCAGCAGTCCACCCAGCAACAGGGAGCAGTACTTC | CASSPPSNREQYF
- | TRBJ1-4 | - | TRBV6-6 | TGTGCCAGCAGGCTGGACCTGACACCGCTGAGGAAACTGTTTTTT | CASRLDLTPLRKLFF
many | TRBJ1-2 | - | TRBV29-1 | TGCAGCGTTGAAGATATCGGGTCTTATGGCTACACCTTC | CSVEDIGSYGYTF
- | TRBJ1-1 | - | TRBV25-1 | TGTGCCAGCAGTGACGGGGAAGCTTTCTTT | CASSDGEAFF
many | TRBJ2-1 | - | TRBV18 | TGTGCCAGCTCACCACTACCTAGCCAGGTGAACAATGAGCAGTTCTTC | CASSPLPSQVNNEQFF